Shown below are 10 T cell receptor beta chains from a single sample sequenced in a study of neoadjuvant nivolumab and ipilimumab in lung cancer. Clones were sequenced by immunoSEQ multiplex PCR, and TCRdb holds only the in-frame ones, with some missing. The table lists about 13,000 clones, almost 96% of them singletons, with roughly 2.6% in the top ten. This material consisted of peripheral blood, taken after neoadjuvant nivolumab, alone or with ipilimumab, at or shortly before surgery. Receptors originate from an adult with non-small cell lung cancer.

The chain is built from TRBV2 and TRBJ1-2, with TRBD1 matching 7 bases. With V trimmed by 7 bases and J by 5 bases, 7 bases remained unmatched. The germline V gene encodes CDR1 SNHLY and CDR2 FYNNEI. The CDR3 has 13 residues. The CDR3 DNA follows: TGTGCCAGCACTGTGACAGGGCCATATGGCTACACCTTC. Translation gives CASTVTGPYGYTF.

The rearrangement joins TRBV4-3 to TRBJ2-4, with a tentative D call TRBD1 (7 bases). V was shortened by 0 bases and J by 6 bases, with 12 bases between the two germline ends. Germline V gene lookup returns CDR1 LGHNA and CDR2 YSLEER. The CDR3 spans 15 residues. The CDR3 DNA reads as TGCGCCAGCAGCCAAGACGGGGGACAGCCAAACATTCAGTACTTC. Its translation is CASSQDGGQPNIQYF.

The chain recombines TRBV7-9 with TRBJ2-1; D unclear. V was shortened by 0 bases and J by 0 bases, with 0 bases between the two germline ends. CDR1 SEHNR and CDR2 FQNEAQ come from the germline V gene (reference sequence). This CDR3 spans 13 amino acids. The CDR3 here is CASSLASYNEQFF. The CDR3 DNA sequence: TGTGCCAGCAGCTTAGCCTCCTACAATGAGCAGTTCTTC. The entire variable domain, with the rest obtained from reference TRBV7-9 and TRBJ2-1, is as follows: DTGVSQNPRHKITKRGQNVTFRCDPISEHNRLYWYRQTLGQGPEFLTYFQNEAQLEKSRLLSDRFSAERPKGSFSTLEIQRTEQGDSAMYLCASSLASYNEQFFGPGTRLTVL.

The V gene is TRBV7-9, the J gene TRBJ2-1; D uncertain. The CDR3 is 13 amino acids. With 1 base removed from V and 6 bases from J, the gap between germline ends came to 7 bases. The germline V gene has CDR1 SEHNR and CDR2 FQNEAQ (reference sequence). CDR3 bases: TGTGCCAGCAGCTTAGAGAGCAGCAATGAGCAGTTCTTC. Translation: CASSLESSNEQFF. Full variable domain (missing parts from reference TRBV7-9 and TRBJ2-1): DTGVSQNPRHKITKRGQNVTFRCDPISEHNRLYWYRQTLGQGPEFLTYFQNEAQLEKSRLLSDRFSAERPKGSFSTLEIQRTEQGDSAMYLCASSLESSNEQFFGPGTRLTVL.

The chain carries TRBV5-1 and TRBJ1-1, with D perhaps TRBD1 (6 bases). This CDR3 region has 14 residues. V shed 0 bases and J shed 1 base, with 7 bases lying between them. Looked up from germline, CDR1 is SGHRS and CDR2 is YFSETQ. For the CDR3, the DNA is TGCGCCAGCAGCTTGGACAGGGCGAACACTGAAGCTTTCTTT. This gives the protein CASSLDRANTEAFF.

This CDR3 is CASSHRSGRVNNEQFF. CDR3 nucleotides: TGTGCCAGCAGCCACCGTAGCGGGAGGGTTAACAATGAGCAGTTCTTC. The chain links TRBV5-4 to TRBJ2-1; 11 positions match TRBD2. This CDR3 is built from 16 residues. CDR1 and CDR2 (germline): SGHNT, YYREEE (reference sequence). V was pared by 4 bases and J by 5 bases, with 8 bases of the junction left unmatched.

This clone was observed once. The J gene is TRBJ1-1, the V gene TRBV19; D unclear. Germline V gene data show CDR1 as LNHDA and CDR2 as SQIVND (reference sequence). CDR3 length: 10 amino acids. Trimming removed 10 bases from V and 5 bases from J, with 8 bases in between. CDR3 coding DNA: TGTGCCATGGGGAGGACTGAAGCTTTCTTT. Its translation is CAMGRTEAFF.

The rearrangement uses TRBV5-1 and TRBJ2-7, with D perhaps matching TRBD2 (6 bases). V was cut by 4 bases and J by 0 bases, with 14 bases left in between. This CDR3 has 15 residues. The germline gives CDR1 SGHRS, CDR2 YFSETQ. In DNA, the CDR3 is TGCGCCAGCAGCCCCGAGGAGGGAAGCTCCTACGAGCAGTACTTC. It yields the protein CASSPEEGSSYEQYF.

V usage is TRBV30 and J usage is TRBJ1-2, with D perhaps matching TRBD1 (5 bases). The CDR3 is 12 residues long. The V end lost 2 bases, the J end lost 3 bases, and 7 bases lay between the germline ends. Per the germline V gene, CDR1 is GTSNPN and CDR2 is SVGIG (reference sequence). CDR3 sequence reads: CAWSRQHYGYTF. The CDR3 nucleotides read TGTGCCTGGAGTAGACAGCACTATGGCTACACCTTC.

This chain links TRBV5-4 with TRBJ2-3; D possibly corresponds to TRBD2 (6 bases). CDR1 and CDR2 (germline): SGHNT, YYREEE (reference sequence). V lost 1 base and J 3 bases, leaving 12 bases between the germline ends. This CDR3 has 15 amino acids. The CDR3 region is CASSLTLLATDTQYF. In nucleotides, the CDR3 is TGTGCCAGCAGCTTGACCCTGCTAGCGACAGATACGCAGTATTTT.